Reported below is one T cell receptor beta chain. Study processing details: Cell counts per sample came from amplifying reference gene primers. Using immunoSEQ multiplex PCR, the repertoire was profiled, and TCRdb retains in-frame clones only, with some absent. V, J and clone size reflect that table, while D and trimming were determined from the DNA. This repertoire shows 250,000 to 300,000 clones, over 65% found once; its top ten account for 3.5% to 5.5%. V lost 1 base to trimming and J lost 0 bases, with 9 bases between them. Germline values: CDR1 LGHDT, CDR2 YNNKEL (reference sequence). CDR3 length equals 16 residues. These data come from a study of blood T cell repertoires in COVID-19.

This TCR derives from a man aged 55 to 70 who had recovered from COVID-19. The sequencing sample was made of peripheral blood. The V call is TRBV3-1 (or the pseudogene TRBV3-2), the J call TRBJ2-2; a possible D gene is TRBD2 (6 bases). The CDR3 DNA sequence: TGTGCCAGCAGCCAAGTGAGCGGGCCGAACACCGGGGAGCTGTTTTTT. Its protein product is CASSQVSGPNTGELFF.